This TCR beta chain was captured by sequencing in a study of blood T cell repertoires in COVID-19. Study context: Researchers got acute and convalescent COVID-19 samples from the United States, Italy and Spain.

Patients from Seattle were sampled longitudinally, starting during active infection. Authors' methods: Reference gene primer amplification gave estimated nucleated cell counts. Sequencing was performed with immunoSEQ multiplex PCR; in TCRdb, only in-frame clones are kept and a portion is missing. The V and J calls and clone size are taken from that table; D and trimming were inferred from the DNA. The sample carries under 550,000 clones, approximately 90% recorded once. V was clipped by 0 bases and J by 2 bases, with 9 bases between them. Germline CDR1 reads MNHNY; CDR2 reads SVGAGI (reference sequence). The CDR3 extends over 15 amino acids.

This chain joins TRBV6-6 and TRBJ2-3; no reliable D call. The sequenced sample was peripheral blood. The source is a man aged 18 to 29 with COVID-19, enrolled during active disease. CDR3 amino acids: CASSYSSSVTDTQYF. CDR3 sequence (DNA): TGTGCCAGCAGTTACTCTAGTTCGGTCACAGATACGCAGTATTTT.